The 25 T cell receptor beta chains below were found in one sample sequenced in a study of blood T cell repertoires in COVID-19. Using immunoSEQ multiplex PCR, the repertoire was profiled, and TCRdb retains in-frame clones only, with some absent. The sample lists 300,000 to 400,000 clones, around 90% occurring once. The specimen sequenced was PBMCs or T cells enriched from blood (not recorded which). These receptors all come from a man in his sixties who had recovered from COVID-19.

In this sample, this clone turned up once. This chain links TRBV7-2 with TRBJ2-1; TRBD2 is a possible D gene (6 bases). The CDR3 has 15 residues. V lost 5 bases to trimming and J lost 5 bases, with 16 bases between them. Germline V CDR1 and CDR2: SGHTA, FQGNSA. The CDR3 protein is CASSRVGGRHNEQFF. The CDR3 DNA reads TGTGCCAGCAGCCGGGTGGGGGGAAGACACAATGAGCAGTTCTTC.

The chain uses TRBV10-3 and TRBJ2-2; D unresolved. The CDR3 loop spans 14 amino acids. Looked up from germline, CDR1 is ENHRY and CDR2 is SYGVKD. V lost 6 bases to trimming and J lost 0 bases, with 8 bases between them. The CDR3 DNA is TGTGCCATCAGAACCACTACGAACACCGGGGAGCTGTTTTTT. Residues: CAIRTTTNTGELFF.

This chain links TRBV5-1 with TRBJ2-7; 13 bases align to TRBD2. V gave up 3 bases and J gave up 7 bases; unmatched junction bases: 7. The CDR3 sequence is 15 residues long. Germline values: CDR1 SGHRS, CDR2 YFSETQ. The CDR3 is CASSSGLAGEQEQYF. The DNA for the CDR3 is TGCGCCAGCAGCTCTGGACTAGCGGGAGAGCAAGAGCAGTACTTC.

The V call is TRBV18, the J call TRBJ1-5; D perhaps matches TRBD1 (5 bases). The ends were cut back, 2 bases at V and 0 bases at J, with 8 bases in the middle. This CDR3 contains 15 residues. Germline V lookup: CDR1 KGHSH, CDR2 LQKENI. CDR3 DNA sequence: TGTGCCAGCTCACCAAGGGGTTCTAGCAATCAGCCCCAGCATTTT. Translated: CASSPRGSSNQPQHF.

The V and J genes are TRBV29-1 and TRBJ2-1; 7 bases agree with TRBD1. Germline CDR1 SQVTM, CDR2 ANQGSEA. The CDR3 loop spans 14 amino acids. V was clipped by 6 bases and J by 4 bases; unmatched bases: 9. CDR3 protein: CSVGKLGQYNEQFF. The CDR3 DNA reads as TGCAGCGTCGGAAAGCTGGGACAGTACAATGAGCAGTTCTTC.

This chain uses TRBV3-1 (or the pseudogene TRBV3-2) with TRBJ2-1; the match to TRBD2 covers 8 bases. The CDR3 spans 16 residues. Looked up from germline, CDR1 is LGHDT and CDR2 is YNNKEL (reference sequence). The ends lost 6 bases at V and 5 bases at J; junction bases unmatched: 12. The CDR3 DNA sequence: TGTGCCAGCAGTCGCCCAGGACTAGCTTACAACAATGAGCAGTTCTTC. Translated, it gives CASSRPGLAYNNEQFF.

The chain carries TRBV7-2 and TRBJ1-6; 7 positions match TRBD1. Germline CDR1 SGHTA, CDR2 FQGNSA. Unmatched junction bases numbered 4, after V lost 6 bases and J lost 2 bases. The CDR3 extends over 15 amino acids. CDR3 DNA sequence: TGTGCCAGCAGAACGGGACAGACCTATAATTCACCCCTCCACTTT. Its protein product is CASRTGQTYNSPLHF. Full variable domain (missing parts from reference TRBV7-2 and TRBJ1-6): GAGVSQSPSNKVTEKGKDVELRCDPISGHTALYWYRQSLGQGLEFLIYFQGNSAPDKSGLPSDRFSAERTGGSVSTLTIQRTQQEDSAVYLCASRTGQTYNSPLHFGNGTRLTVT.

This clone showed up just once. The V gene is TRBV7-2, the J gene TRBJ1-2; tentative D call: TRBD1 (5 bases). The CDR3 loop spans 16 amino acids. Trimming left V 2 bases short and J 2 bases short, with 15 bases between. Germline CDR1 reads SGHTA; CDR2 reads FQGNSA. This chain's CDR3 is CASSLNPFGGNYGYTF. The DNA for the CDR3 is TGTGCCAGCAGCTTAAACCCGTTCGGGGGAAACTATGGCTACACCTTC. Drawing the rest from reference TRBV7-2 and TRBJ1-2, the complete variable domain is GAGVSQSPSNKVTEKGKDVELRCDPISGHTALYWYRQSLGQGLEFLIYFQGNSAPDKSGLPSDRFSAERTGGSVSTLTIQRTQQEDSAVYLCASSLNPFGGNYGYTFGSGTRLTVV.

This chain connects TRBV7-2 to TRBJ1-6, with TRBD1 as a possible D gene (6 bases). CDR1 SGHTA and CDR2 FQGNSA come from the germline V gene. This CDR3 has 15 amino acids. V was shortened by 5 bases and J by 5 bases, with 13 bases between the two germline ends. CDR3 sequence reads: CASSGRRGNNSPLHF. The CDR3 nucleotides read TGTGCCAGCAGCGGCCGCAGGGGCAATAATTCACCCCTCCACTTT.

Details on this clone: Other DNA sequences in this specimen translate into the identical CDR3. This rearrangement joins TRBV18 to TRBJ2-5; D might be TRBD2 (6 bases). V lost 3 bases and J lost 2, with 7 bases in between. The CDR3 loop spans 13 amino acids. Germline assignment: CDR1 KGHSH and CDR2 LQKENI. Here the CDR3 reads CASSPGLQETQYF. As DNA, the CDR3 is TGTGCCAGCTCACCTGGACTACAAGAGACCCAGTACTTC.

The sample holds a few counts of this clone. The chain carries TRBV19 and TRBJ2-2, with TRBD2 matching 8 bases. Trimming removed 6 bases from V and 5 bases from J; junction bases left unmatched: 5. Looked up from germline, CDR1 is LNHDA and CDR2 is SQIVND (reference sequence). The CDR3 runs 14 residues. CDR3 sequence (DNA): TGTGCCAGTAGCAGCGGGAGACTTACCGGGGAGCTGTTTTTT. Amino acid sequence: CASSSGRLTGELFF. The full variable domain, its missing parts supplied by reference TRBV19 and TRBJ2-2, is DGGITQSPKYLFRKEGQNVTLSCEQNLNHDAMYWYRQDPGQGLRLIYYSQIVNDFQKGDIAEGYSVSREKKESFPLTVTSAQKNPTAFYLCASSSGRLTGELFFGEGSRLTVL.

The genes are TRBV5-5 and TRBJ1-1, with D possibly TRBD1 on 5 matching bases. The CDR3 sequence is 13 residues long. Trimming shortened V by 1 base and J by 8 bases, and 12 bases separated the two germline ends. CDR1 is SGHKS, CDR2 YYEKEE, per germline (reference sequence). The CDR3 sequence: CASSLIGGSEAFF. Written as DNA, the CDR3 is TGTGCCAGCAGCTTGATCGGGGGTAGCGAAGCTTTCTTT.

This clone was detected once. As DNA, the CDR3 is TGTGCCAGCAGCAAAACAACAGGGGCGGGTACTGAAGCTTTCTTT. Encoded protein: CASSKTTGAGTEAFF. The chain links TRBV5-4 to TRBJ1-1; the match to TRBD1 covers 7 bases. This CDR3 comprises 15 residues. Losses at the gene ends were 4 bases for V and 5 bases for J; bases not matched to a gene: 11. The V gene's germline CDR1 is SGHNT and CDR2 YYREEE (reference sequence).

This chain links TRBV7-2 with TRBJ2-2, with 13 bases that match TRBD2. Germline trimming cut 5 bases from V and 1 base from J; bases unmatched to any gene: 4. CDR3 size: 17 residues. Per germline, CDR1 SGHTA and CDR2 FQGNSA. In DNA form, the CDR3 reads TGTGCCAGCAGCGTCCGGACTAGCGGGAGGAACACCGGGGAGCTGTTTTTT. Protein: CASSVRTSGRNTGELFF.

This sequence joins TRBV6-5 and TRBJ2-3; the D is unclear. Germline loops: CDR1 MNHEY, CDR2 SVGAGI. The CDR3 sequence is 14 residues long. Trimming shortened V by 2 bases and J by 0 bases, and 6 bases separated the two germline ends. The CDR3 nucleotides are TGTGCCAGCAGTTACCGCAGGAGCACAGATACGCAGTATTTT. It yields the protein CASSYRRSTDTQYF.

The chain recombines TRBV5-6 with TRBJ1-2; 7 positions match TRBD1. The germline V gene has CDR1 SGHDT and CDR2 YYEEEE. CDR3 length: 14 residues. V gave up 2 bases and J gave up 4 bases; unmatched junction bases: 5. The CDR3 bases are TGTGCCAGCAGCTTACCCGGGACAGCCTATGGCTACACCTTC. Translation: CASSLPGTAYGYTF. Full variable domain (outside the CDR3, taken from reference TRBV5-6 and TRBJ1-2): DAGVTQSPTHLIKTRGQQVTLRCSPKSGHDTVSWYQQALGQGPQFIFQYYEEEERQRGNFPDRFSGHQFPNYSSELNVNALLLGDSALYLCASSLPGTAYGYTFGSGTRLTVV.

This clone was picked up one time. The chain has TRBV11-2 and TRBJ2-3; D gene ambiguous. From germline, CDR1 is SGHAT and CDR2 FQNNGV. The V end was cut by 6 bases, the J end by 4 bases, with 8 bases between. This CDR3 has 12 amino acids. The CDR3 DNA follows: TGTGCCAGCAGGTCGAGCGCAGATACGCAGTATTTT. This translates into CASRSSADTQYF.

The chain uses TRBV30 and TRBJ1-1; D may be TRBD1 (5 bases). V was clipped by 3 bases and J by 0 bases, with 11 bases between them. This CDR3 is 14 amino acids long. CDR1 and CDR2 (germline): GTSNPN, SVGIG (reference sequence). CDR3: CAWSRQLMNTEAFF. DNA of the CDR3: TGTGCCTGGAGCCGACAGTTAATGAACACTGAAGCTTTCTTT.

This chain uses TRBV30 with TRBJ1-1, with a weak D call TRBD1 (5 bases). Trimming took off 3 bases at V and 3 bases at J, with 8 bases between the two ends. Germline V gene data show CDR1 as GTSNPN and CDR2 as SVGIG (reference sequence). The CDR3 is 12 residues long. The CDR3 loop reads CAWSREDTEAFF. CDR3 DNA: TGTGCCTGGAGCAGGGAAGACACTGAAGCTTTCTTT.

This sequence joins TRBV27 and TRBJ1-3, with D unresolved. V was shortened by 6 bases and J by 1 base, with 13 bases between the two germline ends. CDR1 is MNHEY, CDR2 SMNVEV, per germline (reference sequence). The CDR3 has 15 amino acids. CDR3 in DNA: TGTGCCAGCAGACCCTACGGGTCTTCTGGAAACACCATATATTTT. Translation gives CASRPYGSSGNTIYF.

This clone was seen more than once but under ten times. V gene TRBV3-1 (or the pseudogene TRBV3-2) combines with J gene TRBJ1-5; D gene ambiguous. CDR3 length: 13 residues. V lost 3 bases and J lost 5, with 8 bases in between. Germline V gene sequence: CDR1 LGHDT, CDR2 YNNKEL (reference sequence). The CDR3 region has the DNA TGTGCCAGCAGCCAGAGATTGTATCAGCCCCAGCATTTT. Translation: CASSQRLYQPQHF.

V gene TRBV10-2 combines with J gene TRBJ2-3, with 11 bases fitting TRBD2. The CDR3 has 15 residues. The germline CDR1 and CDR2 sequences are WSHSY and SAAADI. V shed 6 bases, J shed 2 bases, and the junction held 4 bases outside the gene matches. The CDR3 DNA is TGCGCCAGCAGGACTAGCGGGGTTTACACAGATACGCAGTATTTT. It specifies CASRTSGVYTDTQYF.

The V gene is TRBV12-5, the J gene TRBJ1-5; TRBD1 is a possible D gene (5 bases). Trimming left V 5 bases short and J 9 bases short, with 14 bases between. The CDR3 runs 13 residues. Germline assignment: CDR1 LGHNT and CDR2 FRNRAP. CDR3 loop: CASGLDSLGPQHF. The CDR3 DNA sequence: TGTGCTAGTGGTCTCGACAGTTTAGGGCCCCAGCATTTT.

The V gene is TRBV28, the J gene TRBJ2-1, with 11 bases identical to TRBD1. From germline, CDR1 is MDHEN and CDR2 SYDVKM. CDR3 length: 16 amino acids. V lost 5 bases to trimming and J lost 3 bases; unmatched junction nucleotides: 6. The CDR3 is CASSPPGQGVYNEQFF. CDR3 nucleotides: TGTGCCAGCAGTCCCCCGGGACAGGGGGTCTACAATGAGCAGTTCTTC.

CDR3 loop: CASSFQGLVEQYF. CDR3 DNA: TGTGCCAGCAGTTTCCAGGGGCTTGTCGAGCAGTACTTC. V is TRBV12-3 or TRBV12-4 and J is TRBJ2-7, with D maybe TRBD1 (6 bases). V was trimmed by 3 bases and J by 6 bases, leaving 12 bases between them. The CDR3 contains 13 residues.